This passage covers 2 T cell receptor beta chains from one sample sequenced in a study of T cell responses to AZD1222 COVID-19 vaccine. Repertoires were generated with immunoSEQ multiplex PCR, while TCRdb's copy carries only in-frame clones and drops some. Here the sample spans 150,000 or so clones, 90% to 95% being singletons. The material sequenced was peripheral blood, taken on day 0 of AZD1222 vaccination. All receptors come from an adult in good health.

This rearrangement joins TRBV2 to TRBJ2-1; D is possibly TRBD2 (6 bases). This CDR3 comprises 15 residues. Per germline, CDR1 SNHLY and CDR2 FYNNEI. V was trimmed by 7 bases and J by 5 bases, leaving 18 bases between them. Here the CDR3 reads CASKETRVSDNEQFF. The CDR3 DNA reads as TGTGCCAGCAAGGAGACTAGGGTATCGGACAATGAGCAGTTCTTC.

The chain couples TRBV21-1 to TRBJ2-1; the table's TRBD2 call for D was not verified on the DNA. TRBV21-1 constitutes a pseudogene. The CDR3 extends over 14 amino acids. CDR3 protein: CITGREGFYNEQFF. The DNA of the CDR3 is TGTATCACGGGGCGGGAGGGGTTTTACAATGAGCAGTTCTTC.